These 32 T cell receptor beta chains were sequenced from one sample in a study of PD-1 blockade in classical Hodgkin lymphoma. Time point here: cycle 4 day 1 (C4D1), after 5 to 7 weeks of nivolumab. All patients relapsed after autologous stem cell transplantation, and brentuximab vedotin exposure varied. Sequencing used immunoSEQ multiplex PCR; TCRdb keeps in-frame clones, though not all of them. The data show about 41,000 clones, around 74% seen once. This specimen consisted of peripheral blood mononuclear cells (PBMCs), obtained before the fourth cycle of nivolumab. Every receptor here comes from a human donor with classical Hodgkin lymphoma.

The table lists this clone with a count of one. This rearrangement joins TRBV11-2 to TRBJ2-1; tentatively, D is TRBD1 (6 bases). The V and J ends lost 1 base and 2 bases respectively, with 9 bases between them. Germline values: CDR1 SGHAT, CDR2 FQNNGV. The CDR3 totals 15 residues. The CDR3 loop is CASSLVRGTYNEQFF. CDR3 nucleotides: TGTGCCAGCAGCTTAGTCAGGGGAACCTACAATGAGCAGTTCTTC. The whole variable domain, filled in from reference TRBV11-2 and TRBJ2-1, reads EAGVAQSPRYKIIEKRQSVAFWCNPISGHATLYWYQQILGQGPKLLIQFQNNGVVDDSQLPKDRFSAERLKGVDSTLKIQPAKLEDSAVYLCASSLVRGTYNEQFFGPGTRLTVL.

The CDR3 DNA sequence: TGTGCCACCAGCAGAAAGGACAGGGGATTCAATCAGCCCCAGCATTTT. Residues: CATSRKDRGFNQPQHF. This chain joins TRBV15 and TRBJ1-5; TRBD1 matches 9 bases. J gave up 3 bases and V 2 bases, and 5 bases lay outside the gene matches. The CDR3 has 16 amino acids. Germline V gene data show CDR1 as LNHNV and CDR2 as YYDKDF (reference sequence).

The chain has TRBV5-1 and TRBJ1-2; 10 bases are shared with TRBD1. The CDR3 covers 16 residues. Germline CDR1 SGHRS, CDR2 YFSETQ. Losses at the gene ends were 0 bases for V and 4 bases for J; bases not matched to a gene: 6. CDR3 region: CASSLGQGARGYGYTF. The CDR3 region has the DNA TGCGCCAGCAGCTTGGGACAGGGGGCGCGGGGCTATGGCTACACCTTC. Full variable domain (missing parts from reference TRBV5-1 and TRBJ1-2): KAGVTQTPRYLIKTRGQQVTLSCSPISGHRSVSWYQQTPGQGLQFLFEYFSETQRNKGNFPGRFSGRQFSNSRSEMNVSTLELGDSALYLCASSLGQGARGYGYTFGSGTRLTVV.

V gene TRBV2 combines with J gene TRBJ2-2; D may be TRBD2 (5 bases). Germline V gene data show CDR1 as SNHLY and CDR2 as FYNNEI. The CDR3 contains 15 residues. The germline V and J ends were trimmed by 10 bases and 1 base, with 16 bases remaining between them. The CDR3 sequence is CATNEKGVNTGELFF. In nucleotides, the CDR3 is TGTGCCACCAATGAGAAGGGAGTGAACACCGGGGAGCTGTTTTTT. Variable domain in full (rest from reference TRBV2 and TRBJ2-2): EPEVTQTPSHQVTQMGQEVILRCVPISNHLYFYWYRQILGQKVEFLVSFYNNEISEKSEIFDDQFSVERPDGSNFTLKIRSTKLEDSAMYFCATNEKGVNTGELFFGEGSRLTVL.

The table lists this clone with a few counts. V gene TRBV2 combines with J gene TRBJ2-1; D uncertain. From germline, CDR1 is SNHLY and CDR2 FYNNEI. V was trimmed by 1 base and J by 8 bases, leaving 18 bases between them. The CDR3 is 16 amino acids. The CDR3 DNA is TGTGCCAGCAGTGAAGAATCACCCCGTAGAGGTTATGAGCAGTTCTTC. Translation gives CASSEESPRRGYEQFF.

This chain links TRBV7-6 with TRBJ1-1; 8 bases are a match to TRBD1. V lost 4 bases and J lost 1; bases outside the gene matches: 2. From germline, CDR1 is SGHVS and CDR2 FNYEAQ. The CDR3 consists of 14 residues. For the CDR3, the DNA is TGTGCCAGCAGCTCCGGACAGGGGAACACTGAAGCTTTCTTT. Its translation: CASSSGQGNTEAFF.

The rearrangement uses TRBV9 and TRBJ2-6; no definite D call. The V end was cut by 7 bases, the J end by 5 bases, with 22 bases between. Germline CDR1 is SGDLS and CDR2 is YYNGEE. The CDR3 totals 17 residues. The CDR3 DNA sequence: TGTGCCAGCCAAGTCACTACCAAACAAAGTCGGGCCAACGTCCTGACTTTC. Protein product: CASQVTTKQSRANVLTF.

The CDR3 coding sequence is TGTGCCATCAGTGATCCTATTACAGAGGGAGACTATGGCTACACCTTC. This sequence encodes CAISDPITEGDYGYTF. The V and J genes are TRBV10-3 and TRBJ1-2; D gene ambiguous. Deletions cut 3 bases from V and 3 bases from J, with 17 bases between. The V gene's germline CDR1 is ENHRY and CDR2 SYGVKD. This CDR3 has 16 residues.

The chain employs TRBV10-1 and TRBJ2-1; D possibly corresponds to TRBD2 (5 bases). This CDR3 region has 12 residues. Between the trimmed V and J ends, which lost 7 bases and 9 bases, there was a span of 13 bases. Germline V lookup: CDR1 WNHNN, CDR2 SYGVQD (reference sequence). The CDR3 coding sequence is TGCGCCAGCATCCTCGGACGGGGTGAGCAGTTCTTC. The encoded protein is CASILGRGEQFF.

The CDR3 region is CASSYNSLAKNIQYF. CDR3 nucleotides: TGTGCCAGCAGTTACAACAGCTTAGCCAAAAACATTCAGTACTTC. The chain recombines TRBV6-6 with TRBJ2-4; D gene ambiguous. Per germline, CDR1 MNHNY and CDR2 SVGAGI (reference sequence). The CDR3 loop spans 15 amino acids. V was shortened by 2 bases and J by 0 bases, with 8 bases between the two germline ends.

The chain is built from TRBV10-3 and TRBJ2-3; TRBD2 matches 9 bases. J lost 3 bases, V lost 5 bases, and 3 bases had no gene match. The CDR3 spans 14 residues. In germline, CDR1 is ENHRY, CDR2 SYGVKD. CDR3 nucleotide sequence: TGTGCCATCAGTCTAGCGGGGAAAACAGATACGCAGTATTTT. It yields the protein CAISLAGKTDTQYF.

CDR3 sequence (DNA): TGTGCCAGCAGGCATAGCGGGAGCTCCTACGAGCAGTACTTC. Encoded protein: CASRHSGSSYEQYF. The gene calls are TRBV28 and TRBJ2-7, with TRBD2 identical over 9 bases. Per the germline V gene, CDR1 is MDHEN and CDR2 is SYDVKM. J was trimmed by 0 bases and V by 6 bases; bases with no gene match: 3. The CDR3 contains 14 residues. The full variable domain, rest sourced from reference TRBV28 and TRBJ2-7, is DVKVTQSSRYLVKRTGEKVFLECVQDMDHENMFWYRQDPGLGLRLIYFSYDVKMKEKGDIPEGYSVSREKKERFSLILESASTNQTSMYLCASRHSGSSYEQYFGPGTRLTVT.

This clone came up once. This chain connects TRBV4-3 to TRBJ1-2; D unclear. The V and J ends lost 1 base and 4 bases respectively, with 16 bases between them. Germline CDR1 and CDR2: LGHNA and YSLEER. The CDR3 extends over 16 amino acids. The CDR3 DNA reads TGCGCCAGCAGCCAAGCTCAAAGGTCAGGAGTCTATGGCTACACCTTC. The encoded protein is CASSQAQRSGVYGYTF.

A few counts support this clone. The chain is built from TRBV5-6 and TRBJ1-2; tentative D call: TRBD1 (5 bases). Trimming pared 4 bases from V and 0 bases from J, leaving 10 bases between. The CDR3 covers 14 residues. The germline V gene has CDR1 SGHDT and CDR2 YYEEEE. CDR3 sequence (DNA): TGTGCCAGCAGCCTCAGGGTATCTAACTATGGCTACACCTTC. This encodes CASSLRVSNYGYTF.

On this clone: The junction and the germline gene differ at one end; a read error may be behind it. This chain uses TRBV7-2 with TRBJ2-7; 7 bases line up with TRBD2. Germline CDR1 is SGHTA and CDR2 is FQGNSA. This CDR3 spans 14 amino acids. The CDR3 protein is CATSQVGGDYEQYF. The DNA of the CDR3 is TGTGCCACCAGCCAGGTGGGGGGGGACTACGAGCAGTACTTC.

V usage is TRBV6-5 and J usage is TRBJ2-5; perhaps TRBD2 as D (7 bases). Germline V gene data show CDR1 as MNHEY and CDR2 as SVGAGI. The CDR3 is 13 residues long. Trimming cost V 3 bases and J 5 bases, with 10 bases left between them. Here the CDR3 DNA reads TGTGCCAGCAGTTATAGGGGGGGGGAGACCCAGTACTTC. This sequence encodes CASSYRGGETQYF.

The chain links TRBV2 to TRBJ1-3, with TRBD1 matching 8 bases. Germline CDR1 SNHLY, CDR2 FYNNEI. CDR3 size: 15 residues. Unmatched junction bases numbered 8, after V lost 6 bases and J lost 4 bases. DNA of the CDR3: TGTGCCAGCAGGGCGGGACAGGCAGTCGGAAACACCATATATTTT. Protein sequence: CASRAGQAVGNTIYF.

J is TRBJ1-5 and V is TRBV19; no clear D. With 10 bases removed from V and 1 base from J, the gap between germline ends came to 11 bases. The CDR3 is 13 amino acids. From germline, CDR1 is LNHDA and CDR2 SQIVND (reference sequence). CDR3 loop: CATYYGSNQPQHF. The CDR3 DNA reads as TGTGCCACCTATTATGGGAGCAATCAGCCCCAGCATTTT.

This clone was counted between two and nine times. The V and J genes are TRBV15 and TRBJ1-2, with 7 bases lining up with TRBD1. CDR3 length: 15 residues. Germline values: CDR1 LNHNV, CDR2 YYDKDF (reference sequence). Germline trimming cut 2 bases from V and 0 bases from J; bases unmatched to any gene: 3. The CDR3 sequence is CATSRKTGANYGYTF. The CDR3 bases are TGTGCCACCAGCAGAAAAACAGGGGCTAACTATGGCTACACCTTC. Looking up the rest from reference TRBV15 and TRBJ1-2 gives the full variable domain: DAMVIQNPRYQVTQFGKPVTLSCSQTLNHNVMYWYQQKSSQAPKLLFHYYDKDFNNEADTPDNFQSRRPNTSFCFLDIRSPGLGDTAMYLCATSRKTGANYGYTFGSGTRLTVV.

The chain couples TRBV28 to TRBJ2-3; D unclear. The V and J ends lost 4 bases and 0 bases respectively, with 14 bases between them. CDR3 length equals 16 residues. Germline CDR1 reads MDHEN; CDR2 reads SYDVKM. CDR3 loop: CASSSGMGSSTDTQYF. As DNA, the CDR3 is TGTGCCAGCAGTTCCGGAATGGGGTCTAGCACAGATACGCAGTATTTT.

This clone was picked up a small number of times. V is TRBV2 and J is TRBJ1-1, with D possibly TRBD1 on 6 matching bases. Per germline, CDR1 SNHLY and CDR2 FYNNEI. Trimming removed 3 bases at V and 3 bases at J, with 17 bases between. The CDR3 has 16 residues. The CDR3 DNA reads as TGTGCCAGCAGTGAGTTTGGAGGGGGGTTGGACACTGAAGCTTTCTTT. It yields the protein CASSEFGGGLDTEAFF.

This chain joins TRBV19 and TRBJ2-1, with 11 bases that match TRBD2. The CDR3 totals 15 residues. V trimming: 2 bases; J trimming: 9 bases; junction bases outside the gene matches: 6. Germline V lookup: CDR1 LNHDA, CDR2 SQIVND (reference sequence). The CDR3 here is CASSITSGGLSEQFF. DNA of the CDR3: TGTGCCAGTAGTATAACTAGCGGGGGTTTAAGTGAGCAGTTCTTC.

The genes are TRBV5-1 and TRBJ2-5; D not resolved. Trimming took off 5 bases at V and 2 bases at J, with 13 bases between the two ends. This CDR3 contains 14 residues. Germline V gene sequence: CDR1 SGHRS, CDR2 YFSETQ. The CDR3 loop is CASRVWAEQETQYF. The CDR3 nucleotides read TGCGCCAGCAGGGTGTGGGCGGAACAAGAGACCCAGTACTTC.

The gene calls are TRBV7-9 and TRBJ2-3; perhaps TRBD2 as D (5 bases). Per germline, CDR1 SEHNR and CDR2 FQNEAQ (reference sequence). The CDR3 is made up of 18 amino acids. V gave up 5 bases and J gave up 1 base, with 22 bases separating them. Here the CDR3 DNA reads TGTGCCAGCAGCCCTCGCCTAGGACTCGAGGGTGGCACAGATACGCAGTATTTT. Protein sequence: CASSPRLGLEGGTDTQYF.

This clone was seen more than once but under ten times. CDR3 coding DNA: TGTGCCATCAGTGAGTCGTCAGGGCTCACCTACGAGCAGTACTTC. Amino acids: CAISESSGLTYEQYF. V usage is TRBV10-3 and J usage is TRBJ2-7; tentatively, D is TRBD1 (5 bases). The length of the CDR3 is 15 residues. V gave up 0 bases and J gave up 2 bases, with 11 bases separating them. The germline V gene has CDR1 ENHRY and CDR2 SYGVKD.

The chain couples TRBV19 to TRBJ1-2, with D possibly TRBD1 on 5 matching bases. This CDR3 contains 18 residues. Germline loops: CDR1 LNHDA, CDR2 SQIVND (reference sequence). Trimming cost V 3 bases and J 3 bases, with 23 bases left between them. CDR3 coding DNA: TGTGCCAGTAGTATTGGTGTTCCCCCGGACCAGGGTTACTATGGCTACACCTTC. Its translation: CASSIGVPPDQGYYGYTF.

This clone was picked up a small number of times. J is TRBJ1-5 and V is TRBV7-9; 9 bases map to TRBD1. From germline, CDR1 is SEHNR and CDR2 FQNEAQ (reference sequence). The CDR3 contains 15 residues. V lost 5 bases to trimming and J lost 7 bases; unmatched junction nucleotides: 9. CDR3 DNA: TGTGCCAGCAGCCCCCGGGACAGGGAAGGCCAGCCCCAGCATTTT. It is translated as CASSPRDREGQPQHF.

V gene TRBV27 combines with J gene TRBJ2-2, with D unresolved. Germline values: CDR1 MNHEY, CDR2 SMNVEV (reference sequence). V lost 2 bases, J lost 1 base, and 2 bases lay in between. This CDR3 region has 13 residues. The CDR3 sequence: CASSLVNTGELFF. CDR3 nucleotides: TGTGCCAGCAGTTTAGTGAACACCGGGGAGCTGTTTTTT.

This clone has a single count. The chain employs TRBV9 and TRBJ2-7; D may be TRBD2 (5 bases). V gave up 0 bases and J gave up 3 bases, with 13 bases separating them. From germline, CDR1 is SGDLS and CDR2 YYNGEE. The CDR3 has 15 amino acids. The CDR3 loop is CASSVEGGLGYEQYF. The CDR3 DNA sequence: TGTGCCAGCAGCGTAGAAGGCGGGTTGGGCTACGAGCAGTACTTC.

The rearrangement joins TRBV30 to TRBJ1-5; no reliable D call. The germline CDR1 and CDR2 sequences are GTSNPN and SVGIG (reference sequence). CDR3 size: 16 residues. Trimming removed 3 bases from V and 4 bases from J, with 19 bases in between. In nucleotides, the CDR3 is TGTGCCTGGAGCGACCGGACGGTCAAGTTTAATCAGCCCCAGCATTTT. Amino acids: CAWSDRTVKFNQPQHF.

The genes are TRBV4-2 and TRBJ1-2; 9 bases match TRBD1. The CDR3 is made up of 16 amino acids. The germline gives CDR1 LGHNA, CDR2 YNFKEQ. V gave up 5 bases and J gave up 4 bases; unmatched junction bases: 11. The CDR3 protein is CASSETEGQGPYGYTF. Here the CDR3 DNA reads TGTGCCAGCAGCGAAACGGAAGGACAGGGGCCCTATGGCTACACCTTC.

The J gene is TRBJ2-5, the V gene TRBV29-1; 7 bases align to TRBD1. The CDR3 loop spans 15 amino acids. From germline, CDR1 is SQVTM and CDR2 ANQGSEA. V was clipped by 5 bases and J by 2 bases; unmatched bases: 11. The CDR3 reads CSVFRTGVGQETQYF. In nucleotides, the CDR3 is TGCAGCGTTTTCAGGACAGGAGTGGGGCAAGAGACCCAGTACTTC.